Presented here are 22 T cell receptor beta chains from one specimen sequenced in a study of siplizumab effects on memory and regulatory T cells. Produced via immunoSEQ multiplex PCR; TCRdb's table is partial and in-frame only. Among just over 60,000 clones listed, 79% were seen once. Sequencing was carried out using memory CD4+ T cells sorted from blood. The receptors were sampled from a human donor in good health.

The J gene is TRBJ2-7, the V gene TRBV6-1; D is tentatively TRBD1 or TRBD2 (5 bases each). V gave up 8 bases and J gave up 4 bases, with 12 bases separating them. The CDR3 has 12 residues. CDR1 MNHNS and CDR2 SASEGT come from the germline V gene. CDR3 protein: CASRGTVYEQYF. The CDR3 DNA follows: TGTGCCAGCCGAGGGACGGTTTACGAGCAGTACTTC.

The chain carries TRBV18 and TRBJ2-1, with 8 bases identical to TRBD2. The CDR3 sequence is 15 residues long. Germline V gene data show CDR1 as KGHSH and CDR2 as LQKENI. Losses at the gene ends were 3 bases for V and 9 bases for J; bases not matched to a gene: 10. The CDR3 is CASSPPSGGAGEQFF. The CDR3 nucleotides read TGTGCCAGCTCACCCCCTTCCGGGGGGGCAGGTGAGCAGTTCTTC.

The rearrangement links TRBV10-1 to TRBJ2-1; tentative D call: TRBD1 (6 bases). The CDR3 is made up of 14 amino acids. Germline V CDR1 and CDR2: WNHNN, SYGVQD (reference sequence). V shed 4 bases and J shed 6 bases, with 13 bases lying between them. In DNA form, the CDR3 reads TGCGCCAGCAGTGGTCAGGGGATAACCAATGAGCAGTTCTTC. This encodes CASSGQGITNEQFF.

The V gene is TRBV28, the J gene TRBJ2-1; 15 bases match TRBD2. V lost 4 bases, J lost 8 bases, and 9 bases stayed unmatched. Germline-derived CDR1 and CDR2 are MDHEN and SYDVKM. The CDR3 consists of 17 residues. This CDR3 reads CASSSPWTSGGAYEQFF. In DNA form, the CDR3 reads TGTGCCAGCAGTTCTCCTTGGACTAGCGGGGGGGCCTATGAGCAGTTCTTC.

This chain uses TRBV5-1 with TRBJ2-1, with D perhaps TRBD1 (6 bases). The CDR3 loop spans 14 amino acids. Trimming took off 2 bases at V and 2 bases at J, with 8 bases between the two ends. Germline loops: CDR1 SGHRS, CDR2 YFSETQ. CDR3 sequence (DNA): TGCGCCAGCAGCTTACAGGGTCCCTACAATGAGCAGTTCTTC. The encoded protein is CASSLQGPYNEQFF. Variable domain in full (rest from reference TRBV5-1 and TRBJ2-1): KAGVTQTPRYLIKTRGQQVTLSCSPISGHRSVSWYQQTPGQGLQFLFEYFSETQRNKGNFPGRFSGRQFSNSRSEMNVSTLELGDSALYLCASSLQGPYNEQFFGPGTRLTVL.

V usage is TRBV29-1 and J usage is TRBJ1-1; D uncertain. The V and J ends lost 0 bases and 9 bases respectively, with 8 bases between them. CDR3 size: 11 residues. Per germline, CDR1 SQVTM and CDR2 ANQGSEA. CDR3 coding DNA: TGCAGCGTTGAAGAGTCGTTACAAGCTTTCTTT. It translates to CSVEESLQAFF. Drawing the rest from reference TRBV29-1 and TRBJ1-1, the complete variable domain is SAVISQKPSRDICQRGTSLTIQCQVDSQVTMMFWYRQQPGQSLTLIATANQGSEATYESGFVIDKFPISRPNLTFSTLTVSNMSPEDSSIYLCSVEESLQAFFGQGTRLTVV.

CDR3 sequence reads: CASTPRARHNQPQHF. CDR3 coding DNA: TGTGCCAGCACTCCTAGGGCCAGGCACAATCAGCCCCAGCATTTT. V gene TRBV27 combines with J gene TRBJ1-5; D is unclear. From germline, CDR1 is MNHEY and CDR2 SMNVEV (reference sequence). The CDR3 is 15 amino acids. Trimming took off 7 bases at V and 3 bases at J, with 16 bases between the two ends.

The genes are TRBV19 and TRBJ1-5, with D uncertain. Germline values: CDR1 LNHDA, CDR2 SQIVND (reference sequence). The CDR3 runs 15 residues. V lost 4 bases, J lost 9 bases, and 19 bases lay in between. The CDR3 DNA sequence: TGTGCCAGTAGTACCACGGACGGGTATGTGGGGCCCCAGCATTTT. The encoded protein is CASSTTDGYVGPQHF.

This chain connects TRBV7-2 to TRBJ2-5; 7 bases fit TRBD2. The CDR3 length is 15 residues. CDR1 is SGHTA, CDR2 FQGNSA, per germline. The V segment lost 7 bases and the J segment 3 bases; nucleotides outside the gene matches: 11. The CDR3 bases are TGTGCCAGCACCTCGCAGGGCGGGGGAAAAGAGACCCAGTACTTC. Protein sequence: CASTSQGGGKETQYF.

There are a few counts of this clone. The CDR3 nucleotides read TGTGCCAGTAGTGCCGCGGGTTTTTATGGCTACACCTTC. The encoded protein is CASSAAGFYGYTF. The chain is built from TRBV19 and TRBJ1-2; D gene unclear. V was pared by 5 bases and J by 5 bases, with 12 bases between. The CDR3 loop spans 13 amino acids. Germline CDR1 LNHDA, CDR2 SQIVND (reference sequence).

This chain links TRBV30 with TRBJ2-7, with TRBD2 matching 12 bases. The CDR3 is 14 residues long. Germline CDR1 is GTSNPN and CDR2 is SVGIG (reference sequence). The trim removed 3 bases at V and 9 bases at J, leaving 9 bases unmatched. This CDR3 reads CAWRKLAGGVRQYF. In nucleotides, the CDR3 is TGTGCCTGGAGAAAACTAGCGGGGGGCGTGAGGCAGTACTTC.

V gene TRBV28 combines with J gene TRBJ1-1, with D possibly matching TRBD1 (6 bases). The CDR3 has 14 amino acids. The germline CDR1 and CDR2 sequences are MDHEN and SYDVKM. With 6 bases removed from V and 4 bases from J, the gap between germline ends came to 15 bases. CDR3 in amino acids: CASRITGLATEAFF. As DNA, the CDR3 is TGTGCCAGCAGGATCACAGGGTTGGCCACTGAAGCTTTCTTT.

This rearrangement joins TRBV7-3 to TRBJ2-7; 8 bases line up with TRBD1. This CDR3 has 14 amino acids. The germline gives CDR1 SGHTA, CDR2 FQGTGA. J gave up 12 bases and V 5 bases, and 15 bases lay outside the gene matches. In DNA, the CDR3 is TGTGCCAGCAGCCCGACCGGGACAGGCCCTCGGAGGTACTTC. Translated, it gives CASSPTGTGPRRYF.

This chain uses TRBV10-1 with TRBJ1-6, with 7 bases that match TRBD1. V was pared by 6 bases and J by 7 bases, with 3 bases of the junction left unmatched. The CDR3 runs to 13 residues. Per germline, CDR1 WNHNN and CDR2 SYGVQD (reference sequence). This CDR3 is CASRQGRNSPLHF. In DNA, the CDR3 is TGCGCCAGCAGACAGGGGAGAAATTCACCCCTCCACTTT.

The chain links TRBV28 to TRBJ1-5, with D possibly TRBD1 on 6 matching bases. There are 15 residues in the CDR3. V shed 6 bases and J shed 7 bases, with 19 bases lying between them. Germline CDR1 reads MDHEN; CDR2 reads SYDVKM. DNA for the CDR3: TGTGCCAGCAGCCCTGTGGGGGGCGCAGGACAGCCCCAGCATTTT. It yields the protein CASSPVGGAGQPQHF. The whole variable domain, remainder taken from reference TRBV28 and TRBJ1-5, is DVKVTQSSRYLVKRTGEKVFLECVQDMDHENMFWYRQDPGLGLRLIYFSYDVKMKEKGDIPEGYSVSREKKERFSLILESASTNQTSMYLCASSPVGGAGQPQHFGDGTRLSIL.

The CDR3 DNA reads as TGTGCCAGCAAGACAGGGGTGAACACTGAAGCTTTCTTT. Translation gives CASKTGVNTEAFF. This rearrangement joins TRBV19 to TRBJ1-1; 8 nucleotides match TRBD1. The J segment lost 0 bases and the V segment lost 9 bases, leaving 3 bases of the junction unmatched. Germline CDR1 is LNHDA and CDR2 is SQIVND (reference sequence). The CDR3 runs 13 residues.

The chain joins TRBV5-1 to TRBJ2-1; 8 bases are a match to TRBD2. The junction had 10 bases not matched to a gene; V was cut back by 4 bases and J by 7 bases. Germline CDR1 SGHRS, CDR2 YFSETQ. The CDR3 spans 15 residues. This chain's CDR3 is CASSPSRGGLNEQFF. For the CDR3, the DNA is TGCGCCAGCAGCCCCAGCCGGGGGGGCCTTAATGAGCAGTTCTTC.

This chain uses TRBV29-1 with TRBJ1-2, with 9 bases aligning to TRBD1. With 6 bases clipped from V and 8 bases from J, the junction kept 7 bases outside the gene matches. Germline V gives CDR1 SQVTM, CDR2 ANQGSEA. This CDR3 has 12 residues. This CDR3 is CSVYGTGKGYTF. The DNA for the CDR3 is TGCAGCGTATACGGGACAGGGAAAGGCTACACCTTC.

The chain carries TRBV18 and TRBJ2-1; D is perhaps TRBD2 (6 bases). Germline assignment: CDR1 KGHSH and CDR2 LQKENI. The CDR3 length is 16 residues. V was cut by 3 bases and J by 0 bases, with 12 bases left in between. DNA of the CDR3: TGTGCCAGCTCACCGGTGGCGGGGAGCTCCTACAATGAGCAGTTCTTC. This sequence encodes CASSPVAGSSYNEQFF.

The chain joins TRBV9 to TRBJ2-5; D remains ambiguous. The CDR3 is 12 amino acids. V was shortened by 5 bases and J by 5 bases, with 10 bases between the two germline ends. The germline V gene has CDR1 SGDLS and CDR2 YYNGEE. The CDR3 DNA follows: TGTGCCAGCAGTAACCCTGGGGAGACCCAGTACTTC. Translating gives CASSNPGETQYF. Drawing the rest from reference TRBV9 and TRBJ2-5, the complete variable domain is DSGVTQTPKHLITATGQRVTLRCSPRSGDLSVYWYQQSLDQGLQFLIQYYNGEERAKGNILERFSAQQFPDLHSELNLSSLELGDSALYFCASSNPGETQYFGPGTRLLVL.

This sequence joins TRBV12-5 and TRBJ2-2; 14 bases line up with TRBD2. The germline gives CDR1 LGHNT, CDR2 FRNRAP. This CDR3 comprises 16 residues. V lost 6 bases, J lost 9 bases, and 9 bases stayed unmatched. The CDR3 nucleotides read TGTGCTAGTGGGTCGACTAGCGGGGGGGCCTTGTGGGAGCTGTTTTTT. Encoded protein: CASGSTSGGALWELFF.

The chain recombines TRBV5-5 with TRBJ1-2; D perhaps matches TRBD1 (5 bases). This CDR3 has 15 amino acids. V lost 0 bases to trimming and J lost 4 bases, with 13 bases between them. The germline V gene encodes CDR1 SGHKS and CDR2 YYEKEE (reference sequence). CDR3 protein: CASSLVGVERYGYTF. The CDR3 DNA reads TGTGCCAGCAGCTTGGTAGGGGTTGAGCGCTATGGCTACACCTTC.